This T cell receptor beta chain is drawn from a study of shared clonotypes between healthy human individuals. Across the study: The donor group consisted of two women and three men, aged 18 to 49.

The CDR3 extends over 13 amino acids. The V gene lost 4 bases and the J gene lost 4 bases, with 11 bases spanning the gap. The germline V gene has CDR1 SGHKS and CDR2 YYEKEE (reference sequence). Here immunoSEQ multiplex PCR was the method, and the copy in TCRdb shows in-frame clones only, minus some. The repertoire holds 520,000 or so clones, with about four fifths as singletons. Donors comprised only Caucasian adults living in Nashville, Tennessee. V gene TRBV5-5 combines with J gene TRBJ1-1; TRBD1 might be the D (5 bases). This sequence was found in a woman in her thirties or forties in good health. Some clones in this sample may be carry-over from other donors' samples. Sequenced input: PBMCs. DNA for the CDR3: TGTGCCAGCAGCCGGCAGGGCGGCACTGAAGCTTTCTTT. Its protein product is CASSRQGGTEAFF.